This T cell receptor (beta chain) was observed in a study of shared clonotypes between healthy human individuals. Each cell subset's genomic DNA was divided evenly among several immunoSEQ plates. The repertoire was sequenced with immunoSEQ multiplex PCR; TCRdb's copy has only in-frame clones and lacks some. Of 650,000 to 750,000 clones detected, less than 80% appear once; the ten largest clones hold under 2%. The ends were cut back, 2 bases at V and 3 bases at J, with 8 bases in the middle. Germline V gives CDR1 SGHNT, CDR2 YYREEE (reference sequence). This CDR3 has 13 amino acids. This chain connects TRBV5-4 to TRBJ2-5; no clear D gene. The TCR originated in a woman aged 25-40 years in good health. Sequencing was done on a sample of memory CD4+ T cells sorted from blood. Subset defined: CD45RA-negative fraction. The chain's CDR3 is CASSFWMKETQYF. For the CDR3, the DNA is TGTGCCAGCAGCTTTTGGATGAAAGAGACCCAGTACTTC.